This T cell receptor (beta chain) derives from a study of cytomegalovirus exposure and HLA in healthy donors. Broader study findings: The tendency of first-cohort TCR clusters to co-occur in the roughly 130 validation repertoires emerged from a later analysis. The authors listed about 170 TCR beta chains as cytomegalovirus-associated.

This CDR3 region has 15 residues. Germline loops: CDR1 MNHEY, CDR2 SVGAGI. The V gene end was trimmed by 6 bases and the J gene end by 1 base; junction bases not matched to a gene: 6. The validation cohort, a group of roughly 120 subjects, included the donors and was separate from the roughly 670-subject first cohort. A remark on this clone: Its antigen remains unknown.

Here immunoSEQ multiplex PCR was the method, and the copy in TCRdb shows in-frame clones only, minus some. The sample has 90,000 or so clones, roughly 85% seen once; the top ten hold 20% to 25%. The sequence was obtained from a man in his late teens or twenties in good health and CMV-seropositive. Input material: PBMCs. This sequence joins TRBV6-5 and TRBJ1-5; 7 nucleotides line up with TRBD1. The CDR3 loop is CASRRGQLSNQPQHF. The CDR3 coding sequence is TGTGCCAGCAGAAGGGGGCAGCTCAGCAATCAGCCCCAGCATTTT.